This TCR beta chain was captured in a study of OX40 agonist ivuxolimab in advanced cancers. Clones were sequenced by immunoSEQ multiplex PCR, and TCRdb holds only the in-frame ones, with some missing. The table shows 55,000 to 65,000 clones, with about 90% occurring only once. The receptor comes from an adult with an advanced solid tumor such as melanoma, head and neck, liver or kidney cancer. The sequencing here drew on CD4+ or CD8+ T cells sorted from blood, taken in a trial of the OX40 agonist ivuxolimab.

DNA of the CDR3: TGTGCCAGCAGCTTGGACAGGATCGATAAACTGTTTTTT. Translating it yields CASSLDRIDKLFF. The chain has TRBV5-6 and TRBJ1-4; D may be TRBD1 (5 bases). Trimming stripped 0 bases from V and 11 bases from J, with 11 bases between. The CDR3 runs 13 residues. From germline, CDR1 is SGHDT and CDR2 YYEEEE.